This is a list of T cell receptor beta chains from one sample in a study of regulatory T cells in long-lasting Graves disease. TCRdb analysed the multiplex PCR reads with MiXCR anew, one entry per CDR3 protein. Among roughly 440,000 distinct CDR3 sequences listed, about 15% were seen once. The same sample was also used in a study of T cells in Graves' hyperthyroidism and ophthalmopathy.

Here the sequenced sample was peripheral blood mononuclear cells (PBMCs), taken at new diagnosis, from a patient treated with antithyroid drugs. The receptor source for this set is a woman between 18 and 29 years old with Graves disease. Each CDR3 is given with its conserved first and last residue. A D gene is named only where the DNA matches it firmly. The listing skips clone size in some rows; elsewhere it reads once, few, many or a size class.

>TRBV7-3|-|many|TRBJ2-5
TGTGCCAGCAGCTCCATAGCTGACCAAGAGACCCAGTACTTC
CASSSIADQETQYF
>TRBV3-1|TRBD2|many|TRBJ2-1
TGTGCCAGCAGCCGTCGTTTACTAGCGGGAGATAATGAGCAGTTCTTC
CASSRRLLAGDNEQFF
>TRBV18|TRBD1|few|TRBJ2-1
TGTGCCAGCTCTCTTACAGGGGGCCTAATCTCCTACAATGAGCAGTTCTTC
CASSLTGGLISYNEQFF
>TRBV5-4|-|-|TRBJ2-1
TGTGCCAGCAGCGCACAATTCCAAGGGTACAATGAGCAGTTCTTC
CASSAQFQGYNEQFF
>TRBV28|-|-|TRBJ2-3
TGTGCCAGCAGGTTGAACACAGATACGCAGTATTTT
CASRLNTDTQYF
>TRBV5-6|TRBD1|many|TRBJ2-7
TGTGCCAGCAGCTTACACAGGGGAATTCCGTCCGAGCAGTACTTC
CASSLHRGIPSEQYF
>TRBV27|-|many|TRBJ2-7
TGTGCCAGCAGTTTATCTCCCTCCTACGAGCAGTACTTC
CASSLSPSYEQYF
>TRBV5-1|TRBD1|-|TRBJ2-2
TGTGCCAGCAGCTTGGACAGGGGAAACACCGGGGAGCTGTTTTTT
CASSLDRGNTGELFF
>TRBV20-1|-|-|TRBJ1-5
TGCAGTGCTAGTTGGGACCGCAATCAGCCCCAGCATTTT
CSASWDRNQPQHF
>TRBV2|TRBD1|many|TRBJ2-1
TGTGCCAGCAAGTTCCAGGGGGCCCCTACCTACAATGAGCAGTTCTTC
CASKFQGAPTYNEQFF
>TRBV16|-|few|TRBJ1-2
TGTGCCAGCAGCCAATCGGGACACCACTACACCTTC
CASSQSGHHYTF
>TRBV4-1|-|few|TRBJ2-6
TGCGCCAGCAGCGAGGGCTCTGGGGCCAACGTCCTGACTTTC
CASSEGSGANVLTF
>TRBV28|-|many|TRBJ2-5
TGTGCCAGCAGTACCCCCTGGCCATTCCAAGAGACCCAGTACTTC
CASSTPWPFQETQYF
>TRBV5-6|-|many|TRBJ2-3
TGTGCCAGCAGCTCACCAGCGGAGTTCACAGATACGCAGTATTTT
CASSSPAEFTDTQYF
>TRBV28|-|many|TRBJ1-2
TGTGCCAGCACACCCCCACAGAAGGGCATCTATGGCTACACCTTC
CASTPPQKGIYGYTF
>TRBV5-4|TRBD2|many|TRBJ2-3
TGTGCCAGCAGCTTGGGGAGCCTAGCGGGAGACTCAGATACGCAGTATTTT
CASSLGSLAGDSDTQYF
>TRBV11-2|-|many|TRBJ2-1
TGTGCCAGCAGCTTAGATTCGGAGAGGGAGCAGTTCTTC
CASSLDSEREQFF
>TRBV28|-|-|TRBJ1-5
TGTGCCAGCAGTCCCGTTGGGGGAGGCAATCAGCCCCAGCATTTT
CASSPVGGGNQPQHF
>TRBV28|-|many|TRBJ2-1
TGTGCCAGCAGTTTAGTTCCTAGACTGAACTCCTACAATGAGCAGTTCTTC
CASSLVPRLNSYNEQFF
>TRBV6-5|TRBD2|-|TRBJ2-1
TGTGCCAGCAGTTTTTCCCCCCTAGCGGGAGCTGATGAGCAGTTCTTC
CASSFSPLAGADEQFF
>TRBV28|-|-|TRBJ2-4
TGTGCCAGCAGTTTAACTTTCAAGAAGGCCTTAGCCAAAAACATTCAGTACTTC
CASSLTFKKALAKNIQYF
>TRBV5-1|TRBD1|many|TRBJ1-1
TGCGCCAGCAGCTTGTTAGACAGGGCAAGTAGCACTGAAGCTTTCTTT
CASSLLDRASSTEAFF